These T cell receptor beta chains were read from a single sample in a study of T-cell reconstitution after alpha-beta-depleted transplantation in children. TCRdb re-derived calls from the PCR reads in MiXCR, one entry per CDR3 protein. Of hundreds of thousands of distinct CDR3 sequences listed, about 17% are singletons. This material consisted of PBMCs, mostly from graft donor cells, taken 360 days after TCRalphabeta/CD19-depleted stem cell transplant. The receptors were sampled from a boy under two years old who had a stem cell transplant for Wiskott-Aldrich syndrome, so the T cells may come from the graft donor. The CDR3 runs from the conserved cysteine through the conserved F or W. D genes are given only for firm matches. Clone size appears in some rows only: once, few, many, or a class for an expanded clone.

v_call	d_call	j_call	clone_size	cdr3_nt	cdr3_aa
TRBV28	.	TRBJ2-2	once	TGTGCCAGCAGTCATCCAAGGATCTCCGGGGAGCTGTTTTTT	CASSHPRISGELFF
TRBV7-6	TRBD2	TRBJ2-1	few	TGTGCCAGCAGCTTAGTAGCGGGAGAGCAGTTCTTC	CASSLVAGEQFF
TRBV12-3/TRBV12-4	TRBD2	TRBJ2-7	.	TGTGCCAGCACCTTTAGCGGGAGTGGGCTCAAGCAGTACTTC	CASTFSGSGLKQYF
TRBV20-1	TRBD2	TRBJ2-1	few	TGCAGTGCTAGATGGGGCGGGAGTGTCGACAATGAGCAGTTCTTC	CSARWGGSVDNEQFF
TRBV29-1	.	TRBJ1-2	.	TGCAGCGTTCCGACACCATATAACTATGGCTACACCTTC	CSVPTPYNYGYTF
TRBV19	.	TRBJ2-7	.	TGTGCCAGTAGTGATACACTACTTTCCTACGAGCAGTACTTC	CASSDTLLSYEQYF
TRBV5-1	.	TRBJ1-1	.	TGCGCCAGCAGGAAGATACAGGGAGAGAACACTGAAGCTTTCTTT	CASRKIQGENTEAFF
TRBV6-5	.	TRBJ1-2	once	TGTGCCAGCAGTTACCTACGAGGGGGTGGCTACACCTTC	CASSYLRGGGYTF
TRBV7-2	.	TRBJ1-2	.	TGTGCCAGCAGCTTAGTTGCGCAGGGTCGTAACTATGGCTACACCTTC	CASSLVAQGRNYGYTF
TRBV29-1	.	TRBJ2-2	.	TGCAGCGCACGAATAGTAGGTAGTTTGACTCGGAACACCGGGGAGCTGTTTTTT	CSARIVGSLTRNTGELFF
TRBV7-9	.	TRBJ2-1	few	TGTGCCAGCAGCCCCGTCGGGCTCGTGGGGAATGAGCAGTTCTTC	CASSPVGLVGNEQFF
TRBV12-3/TRBV12-4	TRBD2	TRBJ2-7	few	TGTGCCAGCAGTTTAGCAGCGGGAGGGCCCGACGAGCAGTACTTC	CASSLAAGGPDEQYF
TRBV7-9	.	TRBJ2-1	.	TGTGCCAGCAGCTTAGCGGGTCAGGGGTATGAGCAGTTCTTC	CASSLAGQGYEQFF
TRBV12-3/TRBV12-4	.	TRBJ2-5	many	TGTGCCAGCAGTTTTGGCGGGGCGATGGAGACCCAGTACTTC	CASSFGGAMETQYF
TRBV29-1	.	TRBJ1-1	.	TGCAGCGTGGGGCGGAGGGCGAAACCTGAAGCTTTCTTT	CSVGRRAKPEAFF
TRBV5-6	TRBD1	TRBJ2-1	few	TGTGCCAGCAGCCCCCCTTGGACAGGGGGCTCCTACAATGAGCAGTTCTTC	CASSPPWTGGSYNEQFF
TRBV5-1	.	TRBJ2-1	few	TGCGCCAGCAGCTTGGGAAAAAATGAGCAGTTCTTC	CASSLGKNEQFF
TRBV2	TRBD2	TRBJ2-5	.	TGTGCCAGCAGTGAACCTTCTACCGGACTAGCGGGGGGGCCGAGGGGTGAGACCCAGTACTTC	CASSEPSTGLAGGPRGETQYF
TRBV12-3/TRBV12-4	.	TRBJ2-1	many	TGTGCCAGCAGTCTAAACCCAAATGAGCAGTTCTTC	CASSLNPNEQFF
TRBV10-3	.	TRBJ2-3	few	TGTGCCATCGGGGGCCAGGCCACAGATACGCAGTATTTT	CAIGGQATDTQYF
TRBV20-1	TRBD1	TRBJ1-6	.	TGCAGTGCTAGCCCCACAGGGGGCCCCCCTAATTCACCCCTCCACTTT	CSASPTGGPPNSPLHF
TRBV5-1	.	TRBJ1-4	few	TGCGCCAGCAGCGTTCAGGGTTCAACTAATGAAAAACTGTTTTTT	CASSVQGSTNEKLFF
TRBV13	.	TRBJ2-5	many	TGTGCCAGCAGCTTCGACGGTCAAGAGACCCAGTACTTC	CASSFDGQETQYF
TRBV28	.	TRBJ2-4	few	TGTGCCAGCAGTACAAACATAGAGGCCAAAAACATTCAGTACTTC	CASSTNIEAKNIQYF
TRBV12-3/TRBV12-4	TRBD1	TRBJ2-5	.	TGTGCCAGCAGCCCGGACAGGGGGCGCGTCTCCCAAGAGACCCAGTACTTC	CASSPDRGRVSQETQYF
TRBV9	.	TRBJ2-6	.	TGTGCCAGCAGCGTAGCCCCAGGACAGAACGTTGGGGCCAACGTCCTGACTTTC	CASSVAPGQNVGANVLTF
TRBV10-3	TRBD2	TRBJ2-1	.	TGTGCCATCAGAGCAGCGGGGGCCTACAATGAGCAGTTCTTC	CAIRAAGAYNEQFF
TRBV6-2/TRBV6-3	TRBD1	TRBJ2-1	.	TGTGCCAGCAGTTTCCCTGACAGGGATGAGCAGTTCTTC	CASSFPDRDEQFF
TRBV4-3	.	TRBJ2-1	.	TGCGCCAGCAGCCAAGATCGGGGGCTAGCGGCTTACAATGAGCAGTTCTTC	CASSQDRGLAAYNEQFF
TRBV21-1	.	TRBJ2-1	many	TGTGCCAGCAGCAAAAGCGGGGGGCTCCACAATGAGCAGTTCTTC	CASSKSGGLHNEQFF
TRBV20-1	.	TRBJ2-1	.	TGCAGTGCCCCTATCGGCGGGTTTTCCTACAATGAGCAGTTCTTC	CSAPIGGFSYNEQFF
TRBV11-2	.	TRBJ2-7	.	TGTGCCAGCAGCTTAGGGGGTACGGGACCATACTACGAGCAGTACTTC	CASSLGGTGPYYEQYF
TRBV27	.	TRBJ1-2	few	TGTGCCAGCAGTTTAGATCCAGGGCTCTATGGCTACACCTTC	CASSLDPGLYGYTF
TRBV5-1	.	TRBJ2-1	.	TGCGCCAGCAGCTCATCGCGGGACAACTACAATGAGCAGTTCTTC	CASSSSRDNYNEQFF
TRBV5-1	TRBD1	TRBJ2-5	few	TGCGCCAGCAGAAGACAGGGCGTTCAAGAGACCCAGTACTTC	CASRRQGVQETQYF
TRBV10-3	TRBD1	TRBJ1-6	.	TGTGCCATCAGTGGCGCAGGGGGGAATTCACCCCTCCACTTT	CAISGAGGNSPLHF
TRBV15	.	TRBJ2-5	.	TGTGCCACCAGCAGAGATTGGGGGCCAGGGGGGTACCAAGAGACCCAGTACTTC	CATSRDWGPGGYQETQYF
TRBV5-1	.	TRBJ2-6	many	TGCGCCAGCAGCTCCCAGACAGGTACCATGGGCTCTGGGGCCAACGTCCTGACTTTC	CASSSQTGTMGSGANVLTF
TRBV6-5	.	TRBJ1-4	few	TGTGCCAGCAGTTACTTTCCACAGGGAGGGGAAAAACTGTTTTTT	CASSYFPQGGEKLFF
TRBV6-1	.	TRBJ2-1	.	TGTGCCAGCTCGGAGAGGGTCGAGGGTGCACAATACAATGAGCAGTTCTTC	CASSERVEGAQYNEQFF
TRBV24-1	TRBD1	TRBJ2-2	few	TGTGCCACCAGTGACCCCGGGACAGCCGGGGAGCTGTTTTTT	CATSDPGTAGELFF
TRBV5-1	.	TRBJ1-6	.	TGCGCCAGCAGCTTGAACACAGATAATTCACCCCTCCACTTT	CASSLNTDNSPLHF